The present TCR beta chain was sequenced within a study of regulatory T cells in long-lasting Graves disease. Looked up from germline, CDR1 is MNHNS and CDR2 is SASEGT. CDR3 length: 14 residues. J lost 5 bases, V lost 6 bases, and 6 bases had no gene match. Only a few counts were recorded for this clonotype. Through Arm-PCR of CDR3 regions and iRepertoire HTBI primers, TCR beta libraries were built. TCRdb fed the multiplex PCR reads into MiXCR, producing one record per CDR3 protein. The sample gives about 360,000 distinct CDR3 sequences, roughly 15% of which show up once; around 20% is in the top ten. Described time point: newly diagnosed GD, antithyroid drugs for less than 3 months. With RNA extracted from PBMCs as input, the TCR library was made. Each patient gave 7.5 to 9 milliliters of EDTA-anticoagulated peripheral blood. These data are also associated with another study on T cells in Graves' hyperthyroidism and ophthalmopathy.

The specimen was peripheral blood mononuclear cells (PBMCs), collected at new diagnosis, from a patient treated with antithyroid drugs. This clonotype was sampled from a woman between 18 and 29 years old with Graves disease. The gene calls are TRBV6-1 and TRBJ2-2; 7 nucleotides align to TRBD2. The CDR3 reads CASRLLASTGELFF. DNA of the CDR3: TGTGCCAGCAGGCTACTAGCGTCGACCGGGGAGCTGTTTTTT.